This is a list of T cell receptor beta chains from one sample in a study of neurological immune-mediated disorders. TCRdb called the 5' RACE reads again in MiXCR, with one record for every CDR3 protein. The table shows around 80,000 distinct CDR3 sequences, with 10% occurring only once. The sequencing input was PBMCs. The receptors shown here come from a man aged 40-50 years in good health. Both conserved end residues are part of each CDR3.

>TRBV6-6
CASREVTSSGNTIYF
>TRBV2
CASSARGGSQLFF
>TRBV5-1
CASSLGLAGGSKPDNEQFF
>TRBV11-2
CASSTRPRGLAGGGNEQFF
>TRBV11-2
CASSRPGTGVEQYF
>TRBV5-6
CASSLSAGEFSTDTQYF
>TRBV9
CASSFASGHTGELFF
>TRBV20-1
CSALLAGNYEQYF
>TRBV6-1
CASRRFTYNEQFF
>TRBV14
CASSQDRRGETQYF
>TRBV29-1
CSVHRYNEQFF
>TRBV18
CASSTTAYEQYF
>TRBV7-9
CASSSGGRDTEAFF
>TRBV6-5
CASSYGAVRPYNEQFF
>TRBV5-1
CASSLGNYEQYF
>TRBV28
CASSSPAGGNQPQHF
>TRBV10-3
CATSGTGAYEQYF
>TRBV29-1
CSVEVRGDTQYF
>TRBV29-1
CSVVLAGGSPYEQYF
>TRBV10-3
CAISESTVNTDTQYF
>TRBV6-1
CASSVWTSGGLDTQYF
>TRBV7-2
CASSFPRLGLTDTQYF
>TRBV6-5
CASSRTPNPETQYF
>TRBV12-3/TRBV12-4
CASSPSTGSNYGYTF
>TRBV20-1
CSARTGAANYGYTF
>TRBV6-5
CASSYSNSQYEKLFF
>TRBV20-1
CSASSSGGTYNEQFF
>TRBV29-1
CSVINKQGYEQYF
>TRBV5-1
CASSFQAATNEKLFF
>TRBV12-3/TRBV12-4
CASSRTLGSYNEQFF
>TRBV20-1
CSARGNPEGENTEAFF
>TRBV6-2/TRBV6-3
CASSLSGTSGYF
>TRBV20-1
CSASLSGNTDTQYF
>TRBV18
CASSPISGDEQYF
>TRBV28
CASSSLEGAESEQFF
>TRBV7-9
CASSLQGREAFF
>TRBV20-1
CSVLRGTEAFF
>TRBV5-1
CASSFDGENTGELFF
>TRBV7-2
CASSLVSGTNIQYF
>TRBV7-6
CASSSLDRGQITGELFF
>TRBV5-1
CASSTGAGAADTQYF
>TRBV14
CASSPHSANSYEQYF
>TRBV7-2
CASSLGPPLLYEQYF
>TRBV6-2/TRBV6-3
CASSEPPTGTYEQYF
>TRBV7-3
CASSLTAASSYNEQFF